This T cell receptor beta chain was sequenced in a study of OX40 agonist ivuxolimab in advanced cancers. Germline V gene sequence: CDR1 KGHSH, CDR2 LQKENI. Trimming cost V 3 bases and J 4 bases, with 9 bases left between them. This CDR3 region has 13 residues. Sequenced by immunoSEQ multiplex PCR; TCRdb stores in-frame clones only, minus some. Among around 100,000 clones listed, around 94% were seen once. The chain carries TRBV18 and TRBJ1-2; D gene ambiguous. The specimen comprised CD4+ or CD8+ T cells sorted from blood, sampled in a trial of the OX40 agonist ivuxolimab. The sequence was obtained from an adult with an advanced solid tumor such as melanoma, head and neck, liver or kidney cancer. The CDR3: CASSPAGPYGYTF. For the CDR3, the DNA is TGTGCCAGCTCACCGGCAGGTCCCTATGGCTACACCTTC.